Each of the 25 T cell receptor beta chains below was sequenced from the same sample in a study of molecular identifiers for immune sequencing clone quantification. Each CDR3 protein gets one entry after TCRdb re-called the PCR reads with MiXCR. The data contain over 85,000 distinct CDR3 sequences, about 35% of them seen just once; the ten biggest clones take up roughly 9.7%. Sample: naive CD8+ T cells from blood, with Jurkat cell RNA spiked in. Described subset: FACS-sorted CD8+CD4-CCR7+CD45RA+ naive T cells. These receptors all come from a human donor in good health. Some libraries in this study had Jurkat cell RNA spiked in.

V is TRBV20-1 and J is TRBJ2-7, with D possibly being TRBD2 (6 bases). The germline CDR1 and CDR2 sequences are DFQATT and SNEGSKA (reference sequence). The CDR3 is made up of 15 amino acids. The ends were cut back, 5 bases at V and 3 bases at J, with 20 bases in the middle. DNA for the CDR3: TGCAGTGCTTCCGGTCGGGGGAGGTCGGTCTACGAGCAGTACTTC. Protein product: CSASGRGRSVYEQYF.

The chain links TRBV7-9 to TRBJ2-3; 9 nucleotides match TRBD2. The CDR3 is 17 residues long. V lost 6 bases and J lost 2; bases outside the gene matches: 12. Germline V lookup: CDR1 SEHNR, CDR2 FQNEAQ (reference sequence). The CDR3 is CASRLLGGRAFTDTQYF. In nucleotides, the CDR3 is TGTGCCAGCAGACTACTAGGCGGGAGGGCCTTCACAGATACGCAGTATTTT.

Regarding this clonotype: This may arise from a read error, as a much more abundant clone is one base away. The V gene is TRBV4-3, the J gene TRBJ2-7, with 7 positions matching TRBD2. CDR3 length equals 14 residues. Germline V gives CDR1 LGHNA, CDR2 YSLEER. CDR3 residues: CASRHLLAAGEQYF. CDR3 DNA sequence: TGCGCCAGCCGCCATCTTCTAGCGGCGGGCGAGCAGTACTTC.

The chain has TRBV6-5 and TRBJ2-2; D not resolved. V was cut by 1 base and J by 3 bases, with 12 bases left in between. This CDR3 is built from 16 residues. CDR1 MNHEY and CDR2 SVGAGI come from the germline V gene. The CDR3 sequence is CASSYFLGFDTGELFF. The CDR3 nucleotides are TGTGCCAGCAGTTACTTTCTGGGTTTTGACACCGGGGAGCTGTTTTTT.

The chain recombines TRBV28 with TRBJ2-7; the D gene is possibly TRBD2 (5 bases). Germline V lookup: CDR1 MDHEN, CDR2 SYDVKM. Trimming removed 5 bases from V and 0 bases from J, with 20 bases in between. The length of the CDR3 is 17 residues. CDR3 loop: CASSPSRGFGRSYEQYF. The CDR3 DNA follows: TGTGCCAGCAGTCCCTCCCGCGGGTTTGGACGCTCCTACGAGCAGTACTTC.

On this clonotype itself: A much larger clone differs by one base, so this may be a read error. The chain is built from TRBV7-9 and TRBJ1-1; D gene uncertain. The CDR3 runs 12 residues. The germline V gene has CDR1 SEHNR and CDR2 FQNEAQ (reference sequence). The CDR3 loop reads CASSLGVTEALF. CDR3 bases: TGTGCCAGCAGCTTGGGAGTCACTGAAGCTCTCTTT.

Points on this clonotype: Since the CDR3 does not end with the conserved phenylalanine or tryptophan, this likely comes from a read error. The chain recombines TRBV9 with TRBJ2-2; weak D call: TRBD2 (5 bases). Germline CDR1 and CDR2: SGDLS and YYNGEE. There are 14 residues in the CDR3. V lost 2 bases and J lost 7, with 12 bases in between. The CDR3 DNA reads TGTGCCAGCAGCGTCGGAGGCAGTCTCGGGGAGCTGTTTTAT. Its translation is CASSVGGSLGELFY.

The chain is built from TRBV12-3 or TRBV12-4 and TRBJ2-7; D uncertain. CDR3 length: 12 residues. The V end was cut by 0 bases, the J end by 5 bases, with 5 bases between. The CDR3 region has the DNA TGTGCCAGCAGTTTAGCCATCGACGAGCAGTACTTC. It is translated as CASSLAIDEQYF.

This clonotype was observed a handful of times. The chain recombines TRBV27 with TRBJ2-1, with D possibly matching TRBD1 (5 bases). V shed 5 bases and J shed 5 bases, with 16 bases lying between them. Germline V gives CDR1 MNHEY, CDR2 SMNVEV (reference sequence). CDR3 length: 15 residues. The CDR3 sequence: CASSPGPLIDNEQFF. As DNA, the CDR3 is TGTGCCAGCAGTCCAGGGCCGTTAATCGACAATGAGCAGTTCTTC.

This sequence joins TRBV28 and TRBJ1-5, with 8 bases that match TRBD1. V lost 4 bases, J lost 5 bases, and 10 bases stayed unmatched. There are 16 residues in the CDR3. Germline lookup yields CDR1 MDHEN and CDR2 SYDVKM. The CDR3 region has the DNA TGTGCCAGCAGTTCCCCCCAGGGGGCGGAGGATCAGCCCCAGCATTTT. As protein: CASSSPQGAEDQPQHF.

This clonotype was picked up many times. CDR3 sequence: CASSQAVRGNQPQHF. The CDR3 region has the DNA TGCGCCAGCAGCCAAGCGGTGCGGGGGAATCAGCCCCAGCATTTT. The chain employs TRBV4-3 and TRBJ1-5; tentatively, D is TRBD1 (5 bases). In germline, CDR1 is LGHNA, CDR2 YSLEER. Trimming pared 1 base from V and 4 bases from J, leaving 11 bases between. CDR3 size: 15 residues.

Note on this clonotype: This may stem from a read error, because a much larger clone lies one nucleotide away. The chain employs TRBV12-3 or TRBV12-4 and TRBJ2-3, with a possible D match to TRBD2 (5 bases). The ends were cut back, 11 bases at V and 4 bases at J, with 19 bases in the middle. This CDR3 has 14 amino acids. CDR3 in amino acids: CAGTSSGVPDTQYF. The CDR3 DNA follows: TGTGCCGGCACTTCGAGCGGAGTGCCAGATACGCAGTATTTT.

Here the CDR3 reads CASSLVPPGPPTDTQYF. CDR3 nucleotide sequence: TGTGCCAGCAGCTTAGTTCCCCCAGGGCCCCCCACAGATACGCAGTATTTT. This chain uses TRBV11-2 with TRBJ2-3; D perhaps matches TRBD1 (5 bases). Germline V gene data show CDR1 as SGHAT and CDR2 as FQNNGV. The CDR3 is made up of 17 amino acids. V lost 1 base and J lost 2, with 16 bases in between.

This clonotype was seen repeatedly, ten times or more. CDR3: CASSVGLADTQYF. DNA for the CDR3: TGTGCCAGCAGCGTAGGACTAGCAGATACGCAGTATTTT. The V gene is TRBV9, the J gene TRBJ2-3; maybe TRBD2 (6 bases). Germline values: CDR1 SGDLS, CDR2 YYNGEE. The V gene lost 0 bases and the J gene lost 4 bases, with 6 bases spanning the gap. The CDR3 contains 13 residues. Variable domain in full (rest from reference TRBV9 and TRBJ2-3): DSGVTQTPKHLITATGQRVTLRCSPRSGDLSVYWYQQSLDQGLQFLIQYYNGEERAKGNILERFSAQQFPDLHSELNLSSLELGDSALYFCASSVGLADTQYFGPGTRLTVL.

This chain uses TRBV7-6 with TRBJ1-1, with TRBD1 matching over 9 bases. Germline CDR1 is SGHVS and CDR2 is FNYEAQ. The CDR3 is made up of 14 amino acids. Trimming at V came to 1 base and at J to 7 bases, leaving 4 bases not matched to a gene. CDR3: CASSLGTGGLEAFF. The CDR3 DNA follows: TGTGCCAGCAGCTTAGGTACAGGGGGCCTTGAAGCTTTCTTT.

About this clonotype itself: A read error may account for a junction end that differs from germline. The rearrangement joins TRBV19 to TRBJ1-1; possible D gene TRBD1, 5 bases. This CDR3 is 14 amino acids long. Germline values: CDR1 LNHDA, CDR2 SQIVND (reference sequence). The DNA of the CDR3 is TGTGCCAGTAGTATCACGGGGGGTAATACTGAAGCTATCTTT. It codes for CASSITGGNTEAIF.

Ten or more counts support this clonotype. The rearrangement joins TRBV20-1 to TRBJ2-2; D tentatively fits TRBD1 or TRBD2 (5 bases each). The CDR3 spans 14 residues. Trimming removed 0 bases from V and 4 bases from J, with 9 bases in between. CDR1 and CDR2 from the germline V gene are DFQATT and SNEGSKA (reference sequence). In DNA form, the CDR3 reads TGCAGTGCTAGAGATTGGGGGAGCACCGGGGAGCTGTTTTTT. This gives the protein CSARDWGSTGELFF.

This sequence joins TRBV4-2 and TRBJ2-7; D is uncertain. The CDR3 has 13 residues. The ends were cut back, 0 bases at V and 3 bases at J, with 6 bases in the middle. Germline assignment: CDR1 LGHNA and CDR2 YNFKEQ. CDR3 sequence (DNA): TGTGCCAGCAGCCAAGATCCAGACTACGAGCAGTACTTC. Amino acid sequence: CASSQDPDYEQYF.

This clonotype was detected many times. V is TRBV29-1 and J is TRBJ1-1; D is possibly TRBD1 (6 bases). CDR3 length: 13 residues. Germline values: CDR1 SQVTM, CDR2 ANQGSEA. Trimming removed 7 bases at V and 3 bases at J, with 15 bases between. The CDR3 coding sequence is TGCAGCGCTTCGTGGGGGGCTGACACTGAAGCTTTCTTT. This encodes CSASWGADTEAFF.

A remark on this clonotype: A much more abundant neighbour one base away suggests this may be a read error. The J gene is TRBJ1-4, the V gene TRBV28; D is possibly TRBD1 (5 bases). The germline CDR1 and CDR2 sequences are MDHEN and SYDVKM. The CDR3 contains 16 residues. CDR3 protein: CASGFRPWGMNEKLFF. The CDR3 DNA is TGTGCCAGCGGTTTCCGCCCATGGGGGATGAATGAAAAACTGTTTTTT.

This clonotype was found a few times. In nucleotides, the CDR3 is TGTGCCAGCAGTTTATATCCACAGGGAGACGGGAGCTCCTACGAGCAGTACTTC. It encodes CASSLYPQGDGSSYEQYF. The chain recombines TRBV27 with TRBJ2-7; possibly TRBD1 or TRBD2 for D (6 bases each). Per the germline V gene, CDR1 is MNHEY and CDR2 is SMNVEV (reference sequence). This CDR3 comprises 18 residues. V dropped 1 base and J dropped 0 bases, with 19 bases sitting between them.

A few counts support this clonotype. V gene TRBV6-1 combines with J gene TRBJ1-5; unclear D gene. This CDR3 comprises 15 residues. With 7 bases removed from V and 0 bases from J, the gap between germline ends came to 13 bases. CDR1 and CDR2 (germline): MNHNS, SASEGT. The CDR3 sequence is CASTGRIYSNQPQHF. The CDR3 DNA follows: TGTGCCAGCACGGGCAGGATCTATAGCAATCAGCCCCAGCATTTT.

The V and J genes are TRBV5-1 and TRBJ2-3, with D unresolved. Trimming shortened V by 4 bases and J by 0 bases, and 12 bases separated the two germline ends. The CDR3 contains 15 residues. In germline, CDR1 is SGHRS, CDR2 YFSETQ. CDR3 nucleotide sequence: TGCGCCAGCAGCCTGCTGCCGAGTAGCACAGATACGCAGTATTTT. As protein: CASSLLPSSTDTQYF.

Many counts were recorded for this clonotype. This sequence joins TRBV20-1 and TRBJ2-5, with no clear D. This CDR3 comprises 12 residues. Trimming took off 0 bases at V and 5 bases at J, with 7 bases between the two ends. Germline values: CDR1 DFQATT, CDR2 SNEGSKA (reference sequence). The CDR3 sequence: CSARDRRETQYF. Written as DNA, the CDR3 is TGCAGTGCTAGAGACCGTCGTGAGACCCAGTACTTC.

This clonotype was counted between two and nine times. This sequence joins TRBV27 and TRBJ2-3; D is possibly TRBD1 (5 bases). This CDR3 region has 14 residues. Germline CDR1 MNHEY, CDR2 SMNVEV (reference sequence). Trimming shortened V by 3 bases and J by 5 bases, and 12 bases separated the two germline ends. CDR3 sequence: CASSFAGSVDTQYF. The CDR3 DNA is TGTGCCAGCAGTTTTGCAGGGTCGGTAGATACGCAGTATTTT.